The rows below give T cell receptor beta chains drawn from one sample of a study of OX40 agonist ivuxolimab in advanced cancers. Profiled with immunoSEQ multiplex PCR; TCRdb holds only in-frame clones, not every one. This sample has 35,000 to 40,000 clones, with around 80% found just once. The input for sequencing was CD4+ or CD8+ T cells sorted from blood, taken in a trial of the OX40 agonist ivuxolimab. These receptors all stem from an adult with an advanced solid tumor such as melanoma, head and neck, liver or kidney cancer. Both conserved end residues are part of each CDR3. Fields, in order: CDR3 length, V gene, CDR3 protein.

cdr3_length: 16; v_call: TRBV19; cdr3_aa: CASSASWWAGGNEQFF
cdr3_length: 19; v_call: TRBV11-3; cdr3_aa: CASSATWGSSGRATGELFF
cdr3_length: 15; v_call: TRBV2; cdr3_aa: CASFRQAGADTEAFF
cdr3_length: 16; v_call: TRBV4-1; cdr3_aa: CASSQVGRTKHTEAFF
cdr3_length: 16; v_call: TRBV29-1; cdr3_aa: CSVRTSGIANTGELFF
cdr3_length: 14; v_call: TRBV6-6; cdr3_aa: CASLPLRPGNEQFF
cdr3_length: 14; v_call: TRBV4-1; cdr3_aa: CASSPTRGGTEAFF
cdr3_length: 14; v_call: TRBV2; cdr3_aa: CASRPSRDGNTIYF
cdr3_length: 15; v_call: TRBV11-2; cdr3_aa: CASSPPVRDRYGYTF
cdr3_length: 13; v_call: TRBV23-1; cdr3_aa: CASRSGGANEQYF
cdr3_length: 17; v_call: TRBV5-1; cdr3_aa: CASSPDKVLSLNEKLFF
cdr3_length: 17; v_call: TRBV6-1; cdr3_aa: CASSESVGFGASYEQYF
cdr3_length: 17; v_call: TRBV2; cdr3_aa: CASSERGGKPPGGTQYF
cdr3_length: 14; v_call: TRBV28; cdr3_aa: CASRYRDTLYGYTF
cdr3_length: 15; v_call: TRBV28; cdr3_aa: CASSLLAGVVNEQFF
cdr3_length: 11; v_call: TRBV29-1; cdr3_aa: CSVRVSETQYF
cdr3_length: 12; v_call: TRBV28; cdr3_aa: CASTRTTYEQYF
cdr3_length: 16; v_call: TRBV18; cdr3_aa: CASSLQGNGFTDTQYF
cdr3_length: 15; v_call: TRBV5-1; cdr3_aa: CASSLAGGSPEKLFF
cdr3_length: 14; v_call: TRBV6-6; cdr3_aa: CASMSGYSGNTIYF
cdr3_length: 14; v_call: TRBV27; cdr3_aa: CASSITAVSYEQYF
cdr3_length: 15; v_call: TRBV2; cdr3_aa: CASGPGQLGAGELFF
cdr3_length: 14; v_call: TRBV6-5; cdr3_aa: CASRPDRSNQPQHF
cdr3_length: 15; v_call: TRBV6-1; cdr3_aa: CASSAWGTNTGELFF
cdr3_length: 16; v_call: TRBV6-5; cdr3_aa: CASSYYRLDRAETQYF
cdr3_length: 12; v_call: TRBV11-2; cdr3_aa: CASNHLDSPLHF
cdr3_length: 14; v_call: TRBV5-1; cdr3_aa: CARSPTVPRDTQYF
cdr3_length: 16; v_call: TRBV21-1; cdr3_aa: CASSKAGQGSGTEAFF
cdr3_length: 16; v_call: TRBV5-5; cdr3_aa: CASSLSTSGSTDTQYF
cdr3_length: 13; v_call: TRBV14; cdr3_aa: CARARDRENEQYF
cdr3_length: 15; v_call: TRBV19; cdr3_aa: CASSIGEYPNYGYTF
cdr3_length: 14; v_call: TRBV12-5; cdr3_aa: CASGLGGRSYGYTF
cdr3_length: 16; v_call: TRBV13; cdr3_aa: CASSSRRRSLNTEAFF
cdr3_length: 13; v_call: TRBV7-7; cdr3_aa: CASSLGGLETQYF
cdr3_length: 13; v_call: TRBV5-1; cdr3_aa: CASSLSGGTEAFF
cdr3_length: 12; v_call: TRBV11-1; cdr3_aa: CASSQQGTEAFF
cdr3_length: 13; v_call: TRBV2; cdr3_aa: CASSDLVLYGYTF
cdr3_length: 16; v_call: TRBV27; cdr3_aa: CASSPETSGNTDTQYF
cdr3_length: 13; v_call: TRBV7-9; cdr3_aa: CATNRDGQETQYF
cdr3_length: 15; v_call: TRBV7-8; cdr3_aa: CASTLLDRGPDEQFF
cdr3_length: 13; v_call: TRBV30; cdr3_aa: CAWSADRGWGYTF
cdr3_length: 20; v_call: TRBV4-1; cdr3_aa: CASSQPFGLAGGQSRNEQFF
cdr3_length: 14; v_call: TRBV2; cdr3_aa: CASSAGGDIYEQYF
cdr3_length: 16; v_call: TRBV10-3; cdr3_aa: CAISERDGQSSYEQYF
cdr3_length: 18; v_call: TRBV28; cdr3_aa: CASSPTGRFLSGANVLTF
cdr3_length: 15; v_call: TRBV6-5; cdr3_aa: CASTLSTGLYGELFF
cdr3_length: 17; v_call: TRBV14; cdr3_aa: CASSQVRLAGPYNEQFF
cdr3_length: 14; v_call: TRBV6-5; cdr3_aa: CASRSTGSSYEQYF
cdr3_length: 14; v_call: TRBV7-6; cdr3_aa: CASSLSQGTDTQYF
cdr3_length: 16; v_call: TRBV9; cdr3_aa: CASSVGPQTAQETQYF